This TCR beta chain was found in a study of early T cells in non-severe SARS-CoV-2 infection. Study-wide results and limits: The study's VDJdb matching favored anti-spike CD8 responses and missed private and CD4 specificities.

This clonotype was found many times. Its antigen is unknown. TCRdb re-called the 5' RACE reads through MiXCR, storing one row per CDR3 protein. The sample consists of 42,000 or so distinct CDR3 sequences, approximately 6.2% of them appearing once. The CDR3 contains 14 residues. The ends were cut back, 3 bases at V and 4 bases at J, with 10 bases in the middle. The source is an adult who was a healthcare worker with PCR-confirmed SARS-CoV-2 infection or an uninfected control (not recorded which). Source: whole blood, taken at baseline. This chain uses TRBV12-3 or TRBV12-4 with TRBJ1-3; D uncertain. The CDR3 loop reads CASSLSRRGNTIYF. The CDR3 nucleotides read TGTGCCAGCAGTTTGAGCAGGAGAGGAAACACCATATATTTT.